A single sample gave rise to the 10 T cell receptor beta chains below, sequenced in a study of blood T cell repertoires in COVID-19. Repertoires were generated with immunoSEQ multiplex PCR, while TCRdb's copy carries only in-frame clones and drops some. The sample lists about 220,000 clones, about 79% occurring once. Sequenced sample: peripheral blood. Receptor source: a man aged 50-60 years with active or convalescent COVID-19.

The V and J genes are TRBV9 and TRBJ2-3, with D possibly matching TRBD2 (6 bases). V lost 4 bases and J 6 bases, leaving 21 bases between the germline ends. This CDR3 is 16 amino acids long. Germline CDR1 SGDLS, CDR2 YYNGEE. The CDR3 is CASSSTRDPTVDTQYF. The CDR3 region has the DNA TGTGCCAGCAGCAGCACGCGGGACCCAACCGTGGATACGCAGTATTTT.

The chain combines TRBV2 with TRBJ2-1; D not resolved. This CDR3 region has 13 residues. CDR1 SNHLY and CDR2 FYNNEI come from the germline V gene. V was cut by 3 bases and J by 8 bases, with 11 bases left in between. CDR3 coding DNA: TGTGCCAGCAGTGAGTATCGAGGAGATGAGCAGTTCTTC. This sequence encodes CASSEYRGDEQFF.

The chain has TRBV6-5 and TRBJ1-2; 8 bases map to TRBD1. This CDR3 region has 13 residues. After removal of 6 bases from V and 4 bases from J, the junction contained 4 bases not matched to a gene. Germline V gene lookup returns CDR1 MNHEY and CDR2 SVGAGI. The CDR3 sequence: CASSPDRGYGYTF. The CDR3 region has the DNA TGTGCCAGCAGCCCAGACAGGGGCTATGGCTACACCTTC.

This clone was counted only a few times. This sequence joins TRBV6-5 and TRBJ2-2; 7 bases fit TRBD1. The CDR3 covers 15 residues. V dropped 0 bases and J dropped 4; count of bases not matched to a gene: 2. Germline CDR1 is MNHEY and CDR2 is SVGAGI. The CDR3 here is CASSYSWTGTGELFF. CDR3 nucleotides: TGTGCCAGCAGTTACTCATGGACAGGCACCGGGGAGCTGTTTTTT.

The chain has TRBV18 and TRBJ1-1; 9 nucleotides agree with TRBD1. Germline lookup yields CDR1 KGHSH and CDR2 LQKENI. J was trimmed by 4 bases and V by 3 bases; bases with no gene match: 3. This CDR3 has 14 amino acids. CDR3 nucleotide sequence: TGTGCCAGCTCACCCTTGACAGGGGGCACTGAAGCTTTCTTT. Its translation is CASSPLTGGTEAFF.

This chain uses TRBV7-3 with TRBJ2-3; a weak D match, TRBD1 (6 bases). Trimming removed 0 bases at V and 2 bases at J, with 9 bases between. The CDR3 loop spans 15 amino acids. CDR1 SGHTA and CDR2 FQGTGA come from the germline V gene. CDR3 loop: CASSLTDSSTDTQYF. CDR3 in DNA: TGTGCCAGCAGCTTAACGGACAGCTCCACAGATACGCAGTATTTT.

This chain joins TRBV20-1 and TRBJ1-4; no clear D. This CDR3 is 11 amino acids long. The germline gives CDR1 DFQATT, CDR2 SNEGSKA (reference sequence). Trimming took off 5 bases at V and 7 bases at J, with 8 bases between the two ends. CDR3 bases: TGCAGTGCTGGGAGAGGTGAAAAACTGTTTTTT. Protein sequence: CSAGRGEKLFF.

The rearrangement joins TRBV5-1 to TRBJ2-7; 8 bases fit TRBD1. The V and J ends lost 4 bases and 3 bases, in that order; junction bases with no gene match: 6. Germline CDR1 reads SGHRS; CDR2 reads YFSETQ. This CDR3 spans 14 amino acids. The CDR3 loop is CASSPRTGFYEQYF. The CDR3 bases are TGCGCCAGCAGCCCCCGGACAGGGTTCTACGAGCAGTACTTC.

The chain combines TRBV10-3 with TRBJ2-7, with 12 positions matching TRBD1. The V and J ends lost 6 bases and 5 bases, in that order; junction bases with no gene match: 8. This CDR3 has 15 residues. Germline CDR1 is ENHRY and CDR2 is SYGVKD. The CDR3 loop reads CAISETGTGGHEQYF. In nucleotides, the CDR3 is TGTGCCATCAGCGAAACCGGGACAGGGGGCCACGAGCAGTACTTC.

This chain connects TRBV30 to TRBJ1-2; D perhaps matches TRBD1 (5 bases). The germline V and J ends were trimmed by 2 bases and 4 bases, with 17 bases remaining between them. This CDR3 comprises 15 residues. Germline CDR1 reads GTSNPN; CDR2 reads SVGIG (reference sequence). CDR3 nucleotide sequence: TGTGCCTGGAGTACAAGGGGCGTTTCAGGCTATGGCTACACCTTC. Translation gives CAWSTRGVSGYGYTF.